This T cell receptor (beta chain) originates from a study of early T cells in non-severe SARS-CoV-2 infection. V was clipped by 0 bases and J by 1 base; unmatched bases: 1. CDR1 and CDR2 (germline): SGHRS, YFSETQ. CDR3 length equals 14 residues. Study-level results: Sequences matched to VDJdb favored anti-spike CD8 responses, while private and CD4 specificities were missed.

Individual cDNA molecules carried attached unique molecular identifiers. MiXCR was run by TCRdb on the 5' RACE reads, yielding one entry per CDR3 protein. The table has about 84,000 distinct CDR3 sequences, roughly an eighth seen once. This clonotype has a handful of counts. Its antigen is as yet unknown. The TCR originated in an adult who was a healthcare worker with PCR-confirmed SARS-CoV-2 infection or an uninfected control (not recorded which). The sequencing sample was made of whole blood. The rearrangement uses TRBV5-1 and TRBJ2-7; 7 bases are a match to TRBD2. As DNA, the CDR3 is TGCGCCAGCAGCTTGGACGGGGGGTCCTACGAGCAGTACTTC. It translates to CASSLDGGSYEQYF.